The entry below describes one TCR beta chain. This sample was taken from a study of blood T cell repertoires in COVID-19. Background on the study: COVID-19 samples, acute and convalescent, were from the United States, Italy and Spain. From T cells, B-cell-depleted T cells, or PBMCs came the material, which was cDNA or gDNA.

This table comes from immunoSEQ multiplex PCR, and its TCRdb copy is limited to in-frame clones, with some not included. The profile shows a few hundred thousand clones, more than 75% of them singletons. The V end was cut by 1 base, the J end by 10 bases, with 26 bases between. The CDR3 spans 19 residues. The germline V gene encodes CDR1 LGHDT and CDR2 YNNKEL (reference sequence). Sequencing was performed on peripheral blood. This chain uses TRBV3-1 (or the pseudogene TRBV3-2) with TRBJ1-6; possibly TRBD1 for D (5 bases). The sequence was collected from a woman aged 25 to 39 who had recovered from COVID-19. In nucleotides, the CDR3 is TGTGCCAGCAGCCAAGTTCGGCAGGGAGGTACCGTGGGGAGGTCACCCCTCCACTTT. Its translation is CASSQVRQGGTVGRSPLHF.